These 21 T cell receptor beta chains were sequenced from one sample in a study of cytomegalovirus exposure and HLA in healthy donors. In the PCR, 60 Vbeta and 13 Jbeta primers were used. Assay: immunoSEQ multiplex PCR; the TCRdb copy retains only in-frame clones and omits some. Its table lists about 51,000 clones. The source material was PBMCs. All receptors derive from a middle-aged man in good health and CMV-seropositive.

The gene calls are TRBV21-1 and TRBJ2-7; no DNA check was done on the table's D call, TRBD2. TRBV21-1 is tagged as a pseudogene. The CDR3 length is 13 residues. The chain's CDR3 is CASSISPGSEQYF. CDR3 in DNA: TGTGCCAGCAGCATTTCCCCTGGGAGCGAGCAGTACTTC.

In DNA, the CDR3 is TGCGCCAGCAGCTTGGAGGGCGGGGTGGATGAGCAGTTCTTC. Translated, it gives CASSLEGGVDEQFF. V and J are TRBV5-1 and TRBJ2-1, with D perhaps matching TRBD2 (6 bases). Germline V lookup: CDR1 SGHRS, CDR2 YFSETQ. The length of the CDR3 is 14 residues. V lost 0 bases to trimming and J lost 8 bases, with 12 bases between them.

The CDR3 loop is CASRSTGAPTNEKLFF. CDR3 coding DNA: TGTGCCAGCAGATCGACAGGAGCTCCAACTAATGAAAAACTGTTTTTT. The chain combines TRBV28 with TRBJ1-4; perhaps TRBD1 as D (6 bases). Germline-derived CDR1 and CDR2 are MDHEN and SYDVKM. V was shortened by 6 bases and J by 0 bases, with 14 bases between the two germline ends. The CDR3 is made up of 16 amino acids.

The chain recombines TRBV5-4 with TRBJ1-3, with 7 bases matching TRBD1. Unmatched junction bases numbered 2, after V lost 3 bases and J lost 2 bases. CDR3 length: 14 residues. Germline CDR1 reads SGHNT; CDR2 reads YYREEE (reference sequence). CDR3 in amino acids: CASSYDRAGNTIYF. In nucleotides, the CDR3 is TGTGCCAGCAGCTACGACAGGGCTGGAAACACCATATATTTT.

This rearrangement joins TRBV7-2 to TRBJ1-5, with D perhaps TRBD1 (6 bases). The V and J ends lost 4 bases and 3 bases respectively, with 16 bases between them. The CDR3 runs to 16 residues. The germline gives CDR1 SGHTA, CDR2 FQGNSA. CDR3 nucleotide sequence: TGTGCCAGCAGCTCGAGTATAACAGGGCTCAATCAGCCCCAGCATTTT. Residues: CASSSSITGLNQPQHF.

The rearrangement joins TRBV28 to TRBJ2-7; 8 nucleotides align to TRBD2. V trimming: 2 bases; J trimming: 5 bases; junction bases outside the gene matches: 5. The CDR3 length is 14 residues. CDR1 is MDHEN, CDR2 SYDVKM, per germline. The CDR3 spells CASSLLSGKHEQYF. For the CDR3, the DNA is TGTGCCAGCAGTTTACTTAGCGGGAAACACGAGCAGTACTTC.

The chain has TRBV6-4 and TRBJ2-1; 8 nucleotides align to TRBD1. CDR3 length equals 15 residues. Germline CDR1 reads MRHNA; CDR2 reads SNTAGT. The J segment lost 7 bases and the V segment lost 2 bases, leaving 7 bases of the junction unmatched. The CDR3 sequence is CASSDPGQGRNEQFF. The CDR3 DNA is TGTGCCAGCAGTGACCCAGGACAGGGAAGGAATGAGCAGTTCTTC.

The gene calls are TRBV7-2 and TRBJ2-7, with a weak D call TRBD1 (5 bases). There are 13 residues in the CDR3. Germline V gives CDR1 SGHTA, CDR2 FQGNSA. Trimming shortened V by 4 bases and J by 6 bases, and 13 bases separated the two germline ends. CDR3 sequence: CASSSPPRAEQYF. The CDR3 coding sequence is TGTGCCAGCAGCTCCCCCCCCAGGGCCGAGCAGTACTTC.

The chain employs TRBV19 and TRBJ2-7; possibly TRBD1 for D (5 bases). The germline V gene encodes CDR1 LNHDA and CDR2 SQIVND (reference sequence). CDR3 length: 14 residues. Trimming took off 3 bases at V and 0 bases at J, with 9 bases between the two ends. The CDR3 sequence: CASSIAGPSYEQYF. DNA for the CDR3: TGTGCCAGTAGTATCGCAGGGCCCTCCTACGAGCAGTACTTC.

This sequence joins TRBV6-1 and TRBJ2-3; 8 nucleotides match TRBD1. The CDR3 is 14 residues long. CDR1 and CDR2 (germline): MNHNS, SASEGT. Trimming removed 2 bases from V and 2 bases from J; junction bases left unmatched: 0. CDR3 coding DNA: TGTGCCAGCAGTGAACAGGGGGCCACAGATACGCAGTATTTT. Translated, it gives CASSEQGATDTQYF.

The CDR3 nucleotides are TGTGCCAGCAGTGACACGGGACAGGGAGTAGGGGGCTACACCTTC. The encoded protein is CASSDTGQGVGGYTF. The J gene is TRBJ1-2, the V gene TRBV6-4, with 9 bases matching TRBD1. Germline values: CDR1 MRHNA, CDR2 SNTAGT. The CDR3 is made up of 15 amino acids. Trimming at V came to 2 bases and at J to 8 bases, leaving 9 bases not matched to a gene.

This sequence joins TRBV5-1 and TRBJ1-1, with a weak D call TRBD1 (5 bases). V lost 0 bases, J lost 5 bases, and 11 bases lay in between. The CDR3 sequence is 14 residues long. CDR1 is SGHRS, CDR2 YFSETQ, per germline. CDR3 sequence: CASSLDTGETEAFF. CDR3 nucleotides: TGCGCCAGCAGCTTGGACACGGGGGAGACTGAAGCTTTCTTT.

The genes are TRBV30 and TRBJ1-3; D ambiguous. Trimming removed 5 bases at V and 8 bases at J, with 13 bases between. Germline CDR1 reads GTSNPN; CDR2 reads SVGIG (reference sequence). The CDR3 runs to 12 residues. The CDR3 is CAWARVEYTIYF. The CDR3 DNA is TGTGCCTGGGCCCGAGTGGAGTACACCATATATTTT.

This sequence joins TRBV5-6 and TRBJ2-2, with a weak D call TRBD1 (6 bases). Trimming shortened V by 4 bases and J by 7 bases, and 17 bases separated the two germline ends. Germline lookup yields CDR1 SGHDT and CDR2 YYEEEE. This CDR3 spans 15 amino acids. CDR3 sequence (DNA): TGTGCCAGCAGCCGAATTACAGGGACCGGCGGGGAGCTGTTTTTT. As protein: CASSRITGTGGELFF.

The chain has TRBV4-2 and TRBJ1-1, with 10 bases lining up with TRBD1. The CDR3 extends over 17 amino acids. CDR1 and CDR2 (germline): LGHNA, YNFKEQ. V gave up 3 bases and J gave up 3 bases; unmatched junction bases: 10. CDR3 in amino acids: CASSQKSVGQGYTEAFF. The DNA of the CDR3 is TGTGCCAGCAGCCAGAAGTCGGTGGGACAGGGGTACACTGAAGCTTTCTTT.

The chain employs TRBV6-5 and TRBJ1-2; TRBD1 is a possible D gene (6 bases). The germline CDR1 and CDR2 sequences are MNHEY and SVGAGI. The CDR3 totals 12 residues. Trimming removed 6 bases from V and 4 bases from J, with 9 bases in between. The CDR3 reads CASRSQGYGYTF. CDR3 DNA: TGTGCCAGCAGGTCACAGGGCTATGGCTACACCTTC.

The chain has TRBV5-1 and TRBJ2-2, with 11 bases fitting TRBD2. J was trimmed by 5 bases and V by 6 bases; bases with no gene match: 9. Looked up from germline, CDR1 is SGHRS and CDR2 is YFSETQ. The CDR3 contains 16 residues. This CDR3 reads CASTTSGVTGTGELFF. DNA of the CDR3: TGCGCCAGCACGACTAGCGGGGTAACTGGGACCGGGGAGCTGTTTTTT.

The rearrangement links TRBV30 to TRBJ2-5; the match to TRBD2 covers 7 bases. The J call could be wrong; TRBJ2-7 is a better fit for the DNA end. The CDR3 totals 14 residues. The germline V gene encodes CDR1 GTSNPN and CDR2 SVGIG (reference sequence). CDR3 DNA: TGTGCCTCACTCGGGGAGGGAGACGCTCACGAGCAGTACTTC. Translated: CASLGEGDAHEQYF.

The J gene is TRBJ2-7, the V gene TRBV7-3, with a possible D match to TRBD2 (6 bases). Per germline, CDR1 SGHTA and CDR2 FQGTGA. V was clipped by 1 base and J by 2 bases, with 9 bases between them. The CDR3 totals 14 residues. For the CDR3, the DNA is TGTGCCAGCAGCTTAAGGAGGGTCACCTACGAGCAGTACTTC. It is translated as CASSLRRVTYEQYF.

The chain uses TRBV19 and TRBJ2-2; perhaps TRBD1 as D (6 bases). CDR1 and CDR2 (germline): LNHDA, SQIVND (reference sequence). V gave up 9 bases and J gave up 0 bases, with 14 bases separating them. CDR3 length equals 15 residues. This CDR3 reads CASRRQDANTGELFF. CDR3 DNA: TGTGCCAGCCGCCGACAGGACGCGAACACCGGGGAGCTGTTTTTT.

The rearrangement links TRBV2 to TRBJ2-5; D is unresolved. Germline V lookup: CDR1 SNHLY, CDR2 FYNNEI. V was cut by 3 bases and J by 4 bases, with 9 bases left in between. The CDR3 totals 13 residues. The DNA for the CDR3 is TGTGCCAGCAGTGAGGAGCAGCGAGAGACCCAGTACTTC. Residues: CASSEEQRETQYF.